Below are 25 T cell receptor beta chains sequenced from a single sample in a study of early T cells in non-severe SARS-CoV-2 infection. TCRdb analysed the 5' RACE reads with MiXCR anew, one entry per CDR3 protein. The sample holds approximately 30,000 distinct CDR3 sequences; approximately 7.1% are singletons and the top ten take less than 15%. This material consisted of whole blood, taken at baseline. The receptors here all came from an adult who was a healthcare worker with PCR-confirmed SARS-CoV-2 infection or an uninfected control (not recorded which).

The chain combines TRBV2 with TRBJ2-1, with 7 nucleotides matching TRBD2. The germline V gene has CDR1 SNHLY and CDR2 FYNNEI. V lost 5 bases and J lost 2; bases outside the gene matches: 12. This CDR3 has 17 amino acids. CDR3 sequence (DNA): TGTGCCAGCAGTTGGTCAAGCGGGACTGGAACCTACAATGAGCAGTTCTTC. Its translation: CASSWSSGTGTYNEQFF.

There are a few counts of this clonotype. The CDR3: CSAPEGGSGNTIYF. For the CDR3, the DNA is TGCAGTGCTCCCGAGGGTGGGTCTGGAAACACCATATATTTT. This rearrangement joins TRBV20-1 to TRBJ1-3, with unresolved D. Germline loops: CDR1 DFQATT, CDR2 SNEGSKA (reference sequence). The CDR3 length is 14 residues. V was cut by 5 bases and J by 1 base, with 12 bases left in between.

This clonotype was detected ten times or more. In nucleotides, the CDR3 is TGTGCCAGCAGCTTGGGGGCTACAGGGGGTCTCAATGAGCAGTTCTTC. Protein product: CASSLGATGGLNEQFF. The V call is TRBV5-4, the J call TRBJ2-1; the match to TRBD1 covers 8 bases. This CDR3 comprises 16 residues. J was trimmed by 6 bases and V by 0 bases; bases with no gene match: 8. CDR1 and CDR2 (germline): SGHNT, YYREEE (reference sequence).

The rearrangement uses TRBV2 and TRBJ2-1; D may be TRBD2 (6 bases). The germline V and J ends were trimmed by 4 bases and 4 bases, with 14 bases remaining between them. Germline V CDR1 and CDR2: SNHLY, FYNNEI. The CDR3 spans 15 residues. The DNA for the CDR3 is TGTGCCAGCAGTGGGGACTTATCGCGGTACAATGAGCAGTTCTTC. This encodes CASSGDLSRYNEQFF.

In regard to this clonotype: Being one base from a much bigger clone, this may be a read error. The chain has TRBV11-3 and TRBJ2-3; TRBD2 aligns across 8 bases. The ends lost 2 bases at V and 6 bases at J; junction bases unmatched: 10. Germline V gives CDR1 SGHNT, CDR2 YENEEA. The length of the CDR3 is 16 residues. CDR3 loop: CASSLSAGGSPDTQYF. In DNA form, the CDR3 reads TGTGCCAGCAGCTTATCGGCGGGAGGTAGTCCGGATACGCAGTATTTT.

V and J are TRBV7-9 and TRBJ2-7; 9 bases align to TRBD2. CDR1 and CDR2 from the germline V gene are SEHNR and FQNEAQ (reference sequence). The CDR3 runs 14 residues. The junction had 1 base not matched to a gene; V was cut back by 1 base and J by 3 bases. The CDR3 bases are TGTGCCAGCAGCTTAGGACTAGCGGACTACGAGCAGTACGTC. Its translation is CASSLGLADYEQYV.

The chain joins TRBV6-2 or TRBV6-3 to TRBJ2-1; no clear D. V lost 0 bases, J lost 5 bases, and 8 bases lay in between. Germline CDR1 reads MNHEY; CDR2 reads SVGEGT. The length of the CDR3 is 14 residues. The CDR3 loop reads CASSYSRPHNEQFF. Written as DNA, the CDR3 is TGTGCCAGCAGTTACTCGCGCCCACACAATGAGCAGTTCTTC.

Points on this clonotype: A much larger clonotype is one base distant, so this may be a read error. This chain connects TRBV5-6 to TRBJ2-1; the match to TRBD2 covers 11 bases. Germline V gives CDR1 SGHDT, CDR2 YYEEEE. The CDR3 spans 16 residues. V trimming: 2 bases; J trimming: 6 bases; junction bases outside the gene matches: 7. This chain's CDR3 is CASSFFSGTSGNEQFF. CDR3 nucleotides: TGTGCCAGCAGCTTTTTCTCCGGGACTAGCGGCAATGAGCAGTTCTTC.

There are many counts of this clonotype. The rearrangement links TRBV7-6 to TRBJ2-1; 11 nucleotides align to TRBD2. Germline CDR1 and CDR2: SGHVS and FNYEAQ. This CDR3 comprises 22 residues. V was clipped by 1 base and J by 0 bases; unmatched bases: 17. The CDR3 bases are TGTGCCAGCAGCTTAGAGGCTAGCGGGAGGTCCCCTCTCCTCAGCTCCTACAATGAGCAGTTCTTC. Translated: CASSLEASGRSPLLSSYNEQFF.

In its sample, this clonotype ranks as medium-sized. The chain is built from TRBV5-1 and TRBJ2-7; 9 nucleotides agree with TRBD1. This CDR3 region has 15 residues. The germline CDR1 and CDR2 sequences are SGHRS and YFSETQ. V shed 0 bases and J 4 bases; nucleotides not matched to a gene: 5. The DNA for the CDR3 is TGCGCCAGCAGCTTGGCCCCGGGACAGGGTTACGAGCAGTACGTC. This encodes CASSLAPGQGYEQYV.

The V gene is TRBV6-2 or TRBV6-3, the J gene TRBJ1-5, with D maybe TRBD1 (5 bases). Per germline, CDR1 MNHEY and CDR2 SVGEGT. The CDR3 sequence is 14 residues long. V was trimmed by 8 bases and J by 6 bases, leaving 17 bases between them. The CDR3 spells CASSPGFSSQPQHF. The CDR3 nucleotides read TGTGCCAGCTCCCCAGGGTTTTCATCTCAGCCCCAGCATTTT.

In its sample, this clonotype was seen a few times. The genes are TRBV25-1 and TRBJ1-4, with a tentative D call TRBD1 (6 bases). The CDR3 sequence is 13 residues long. CDR1 and CDR2 from the germline V gene are MGHDK and SYGVNS. Deletions cut 3 bases from V and 7 bases from J, with 9 bases between. DNA of the CDR3: TGTGCCAGCAGTGACAGGGGAAGTGAAAAACTGTTTTTT. It specifies CASSDRGSEKLFF.

This clonotype was seen more than once but under ten times. The V call is TRBV12-3 or TRBV12-4, the J call TRBJ2-3; D unresolved. The length of the CDR3 is 16 residues. Trimming took off 2 bases at V and 0 bases at J, with 12 bases between the two ends. CDR3 nucleotide sequence: TGTGCCAGCAGTTTAAGGCGCCCTACCAGCACAGATACGCAGTATTTT. Translated: CASSLRRPTSTDTQYF.

This clonotype was observed at least ten times. The V gene is TRBV7-2, the J gene TRBJ2-1; 7 bases agree with TRBD2. This CDR3 is 14 amino acids long. After removal of 3 bases from V and 6 bases from J, the junction contained 5 bases not matched to a gene. CDR1 and CDR2 (germline): SGHTA, FQGNSA. The CDR3 DNA is TGTGCCAGCAGCTTCGGCGGCGGGAGCAATGAGCAGTTCTTC. Translated, it gives CASSFGGGSNEQFF.

The CDR3 DNA follows: TGTGCTAGTGCCGGAGGGTCGAGGAACACTGAAGCTTTCTTT. This sequence encodes CASAGGSRNTEAFF. J is TRBJ1-1 and V is TRBV12-5; no clear D gene. From germline, CDR1 is LGHNT and CDR2 FRNRAP. The ends were cut back, 7 bases at V and 1 base at J, with 13 bases in the middle. The CDR3 runs to 14 residues.

This clonotype has a count of ten or more. The chain employs TRBV12-5 and TRBJ1-4, with D possibly being TRBD1 (5 bases). The V gene's germline CDR1 is LGHNT and CDR2 FRNRAP. The CDR3 contains 13 residues. Deletions cut 2 bases from V and 7 bases from J, with 8 bases between. This CDR3 is CASGLRGTEKLFF. The CDR3 coding sequence is TGTGCTAGTGGTTTGCGGGGGACTGAAAAACTGTTTTTT.

This clonotype has a count of ten or more. The rearrangement joins TRBV12-3 or TRBV12-4 to TRBJ2-5; a weak D match, TRBD1 (5 bases). Trimming took off 6 bases at V and 5 bases at J, with 13 bases between the two ends. This CDR3 spans 13 amino acids. The CDR3: CASSPRVSETQYF. CDR3 in DNA: TGTGCCAGCAGCCCCAGGGTCTCCGAGACCCAGTACTTC.

In its sample, this clonotype was seen a few times. The rearrangement links TRBV5-1 to TRBJ2-1; D not certain. Germline loops: CDR1 SGHRS, CDR2 YFSETQ. The CDR3 has 14 amino acids. With 0 bases removed from V and 0 bases from J, the gap between germline ends came to 4 bases. The CDR3 nucleotides are TGCGCCAGCAGCTTGGCTAACTCCTACAATGAGCAGTTCTTC. Amino acid sequence: CASSLANSYNEQFF.

This clonotype was detected ten times or more. Written as DNA, the CDR3 is TGTGCCAGCAGCTCCCCGACCGCATATGGCTACACCTTC. Amino acids: CASSSPTAYGYTF. The rearrangement links TRBV7-2 to TRBJ1-2; no clear D. V was pared by 4 bases and J by 5 bases, with 11 bases between. The CDR3 runs to 13 residues. Germline V lookup: CDR1 SGHTA, CDR2 FQGNSA.

The chain couples TRBV11-3 to TRBJ2-5, with a weak D call TRBD2 (6 bases). CDR1 is SGHNT and CDR2 is YENEEA in the germline V gene. The CDR3 is 15 amino acids. The V gene lost 0 bases and the J gene lost 4 bases, with 12 bases spanning the gap. The CDR3 sequence is CASSLDPVAAETQYF. In nucleotides, the CDR3 is TGTGCCAGCAGCTTAGATCCGGTAGCGGCAGAGACCCAGTACTTC.

To note about this clonotype: With a much larger clone just one base away, this may be a read error. The chain is built from TRBV9 and TRBJ2-3, with D perhaps TRBD2 (6 bases). The length of the CDR3 is 16 residues. CDR1 and CDR2 from the germline V gene are SGDLS and YYNGEE. CDR3 in DNA: TGTACCAGCGCCCCGAGGGCGGGACCCGATGCAGATACGCAGTATTTT. This translates into CTSAPRAGPDADTQYF.

This clonotype was seen ten or more times. The chain has TRBV29-1 and TRBJ2-7; 7 nucleotides line up with TRBD1. V lost 6 bases to trimming and J lost 2 bases; unmatched junction nucleotides: 25. This CDR3 comprises 19 residues. Germline assignment: CDR1 SQVTM and CDR2 ANQGSEA. The CDR3 bases are TGCAGCGTGCAAAGACCGGGACAGCAAGCAGCCAAAACAACCTACGAGCAGTACGTC. Protein: CSVQRPGQQAAKTTYEQYV.

This clonotype was observed a handful of times. The chain recombines TRBV4-3 with TRBJ1-2, with D unclear. The CDR3 totals 14 residues. V was cut by 4 bases and J by 2 bases, with 11 bases left in between. Germline V lookup: CDR1 LGHNA, CDR2 YSLEER. The CDR3 nucleotides are TGCGCCAGCAGCCCCGGGCTACTAAACTATGGCTACACCTTC. Its protein product is CASSPGLLNYGYTF.

This clonotype was recorded at least ten times. This chain joins TRBV20-1 and TRBJ2-1, with unresolved D. The CDR3 runs 13 residues. Trimming shortened V by 4 bases and J by 5 bases, and 12 bases separated the two germline ends. Germline V gives CDR1 DFQATT, CDR2 SNEGSKA (reference sequence). CDR3 nucleotide sequence: TGCAGTGCTATCAAGGCAGCGAACAATGAGCAGTTCTTC. It translates to CSAIKAANNEQFF.

This clonotype was observed many times. This chain links TRBV15 with TRBJ1-1, with 9 bases identical to TRBD1. With V trimmed by 5 bases and J by 5 bases, 9 bases remained unmatched. CDR3 length: 15 amino acids. Germline-derived CDR1 and CDR2 are LNHNV and YYDKDF (reference sequence). The chain's CDR3 is CATSGPTGGGTEAFF. The CDR3 DNA sequence: TGTGCCACCAGCGGCCCGACAGGGGGTGGTACTGAAGCTTTCTTT.